This T cell receptor beta chain was recovered during a study of cytomegalovirus exposure and HLA in healthy donors. Overall study findings and caveats: The authors reported that TCR beta sequences could predict HLA-A and HLA-B alleles. These predictions were accurate for most subjects in the first cohort. The listing of approximately 160 TCR beta chains classed them as cytomegalovirus-associated. Some highly shared sequence variants likely arose as a pipeline artifact.

Germline V CDR1 and CDR2: SGHTA, FQGNSA. The CDR3 consists of 15 residues. The trim removed 3 bases at V and 6 bases at J, leaving 5 bases unmatched. This clone came up a few times. Its antigen is undetermined. The primer mix had 60 Vbeta and 13 Jbeta primers. Repertoires were generated with immunoSEQ multiplex PCR, while TCRdb's copy carries only in-frame clones and drops some. Of tens of thousands of clones detected, roughly four fifths appear once; the ten largest clones hold 3.7%. The clonotype originates from a man between 25 and 39 years old in good health and CMV-seronegative. The rearrangement joins TRBV7-2 to TRBJ1-6; 7 nucleotides align to TRBD1. What was sequenced was PBMCs. CDR3 nucleotide sequence: TGTGCCAGCAGCTTTAGACAGGGATTTAATTCACCCCTCCACTTT. Residues: CASSFRQGFNSPLHF. The variable domain in full, with the rest retrieved from reference TRBV7-2 and TRBJ1-6, is GAGVSQSPSNKVTEKGKDVELRCDPISGHTALYWYRQSLGQGLEFLIYFQGNSAPDKSGLPSDRFSAERTGGSVSTLTIQRTQQEDSAVYLCASSFRQGFNSPLHFGNGTRLTVT.